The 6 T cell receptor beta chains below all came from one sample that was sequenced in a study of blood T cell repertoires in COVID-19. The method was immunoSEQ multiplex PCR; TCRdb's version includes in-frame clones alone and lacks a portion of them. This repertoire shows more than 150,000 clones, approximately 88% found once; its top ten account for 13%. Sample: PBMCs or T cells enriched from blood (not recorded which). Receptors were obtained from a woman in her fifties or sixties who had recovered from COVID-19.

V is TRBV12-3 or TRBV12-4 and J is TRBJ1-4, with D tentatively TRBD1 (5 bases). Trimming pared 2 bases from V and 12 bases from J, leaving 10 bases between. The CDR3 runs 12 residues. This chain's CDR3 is CASSLISGELFF. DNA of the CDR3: TGTGCCAGCAGTTTAATATCGGGGGAACTGTTTTTT.

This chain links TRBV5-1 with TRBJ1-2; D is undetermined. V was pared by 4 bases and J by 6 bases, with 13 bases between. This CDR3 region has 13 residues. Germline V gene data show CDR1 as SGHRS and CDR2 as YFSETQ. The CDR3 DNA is TGCGCCAGCAGCGTCCCTACAGAAAATGGCTACACCTTC. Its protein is CASSVPTENGYTF. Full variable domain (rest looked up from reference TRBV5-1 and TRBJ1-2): KAGVTQTPRYLIKTRGQQVTLSCSPISGHRSVSWYQQTPGQGLQFLFEYFSETQRNKGNFPGRFSGRQFSNSRSEMNVSTLELGDSALYLCASSVPTENGYTFGSGTRLTVV.

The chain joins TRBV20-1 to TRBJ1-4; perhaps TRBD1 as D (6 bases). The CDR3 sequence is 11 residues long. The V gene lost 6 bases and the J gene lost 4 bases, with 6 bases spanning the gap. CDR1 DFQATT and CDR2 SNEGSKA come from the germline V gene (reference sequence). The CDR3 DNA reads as TGCAGTGCAGGGGGTAATGAAAAACTGTTTTTT. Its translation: CSAGGNEKLFF.

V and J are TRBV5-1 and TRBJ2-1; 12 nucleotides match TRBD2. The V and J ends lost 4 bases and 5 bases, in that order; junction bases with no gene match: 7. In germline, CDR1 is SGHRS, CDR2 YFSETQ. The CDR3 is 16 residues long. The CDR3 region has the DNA TGCGCCAGCAGCCCAGGACTAGCGGGGAACCACAATGAGCAGTTCTTC. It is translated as CASSPGLAGNHNEQFF.

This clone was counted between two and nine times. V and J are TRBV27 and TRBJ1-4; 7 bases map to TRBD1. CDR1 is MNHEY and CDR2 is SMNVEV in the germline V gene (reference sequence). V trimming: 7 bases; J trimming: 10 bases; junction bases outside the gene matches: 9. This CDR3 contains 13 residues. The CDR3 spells CASKNHQGGKLFF. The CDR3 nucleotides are TGTGCCAGCAAGAACCATCAGGGGGGAAAACTGTTTTTT. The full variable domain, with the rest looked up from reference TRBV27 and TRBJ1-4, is EAQVTQNPRYLITVTGKKLTVTCSQNMNHEYMSWYRQDPGLGLRQIYYSMNVEVTDKGDVPEGYKVSRKEKRNFPLILESPSPNQTSLYFCASKNHQGGKLFFGSGTQLSVL.

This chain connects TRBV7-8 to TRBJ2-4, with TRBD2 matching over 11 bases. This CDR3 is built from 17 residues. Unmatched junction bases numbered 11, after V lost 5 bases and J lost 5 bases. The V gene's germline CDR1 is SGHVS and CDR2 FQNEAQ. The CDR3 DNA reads TGTGCCAGCAGCGAACTAGCGGGAGTAAGGCGGGAAAACATTCAGTACTTC. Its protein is CASSELAGVRRENIQYF.